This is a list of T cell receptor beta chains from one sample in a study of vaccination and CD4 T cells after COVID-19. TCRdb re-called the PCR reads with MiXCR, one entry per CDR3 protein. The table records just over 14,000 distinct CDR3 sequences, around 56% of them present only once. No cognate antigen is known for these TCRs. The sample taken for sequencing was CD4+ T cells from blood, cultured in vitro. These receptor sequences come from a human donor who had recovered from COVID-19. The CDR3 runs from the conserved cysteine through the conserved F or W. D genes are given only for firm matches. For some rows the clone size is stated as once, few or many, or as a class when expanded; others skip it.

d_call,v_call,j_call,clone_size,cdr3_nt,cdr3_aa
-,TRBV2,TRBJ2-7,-,TGTGCCAGCAGTAGTCCAGGCAAAGAGCAGTACTTC,CASSSPGKEQYF
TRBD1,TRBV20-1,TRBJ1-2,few,TGCAGTGCTAGACCGGGACAGGGAGACTATGGCTACACCTTC,CSARPGQGDYGYTF
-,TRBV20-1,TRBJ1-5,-,TGCAGTGCTAGTCCCGCGTCTGGGCCCCAGCATTTT,CSASPASGPQHF
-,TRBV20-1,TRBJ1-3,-,TGCAGTGCTAGAGACCCCAACACCATATATTTT,CSARDPNTIYF
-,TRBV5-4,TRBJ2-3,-,TGTGCCAGCAGCCGTCAGGAAGTCAGCACAGATACGCAGTATTTT,CASSRQEVSTDTQYF
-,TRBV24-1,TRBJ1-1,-,TGTGCCACCAAGGAAAGGGACTACACTGAAGCTTTCTTT,CATKERDYTEAFF
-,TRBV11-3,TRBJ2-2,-,TGTGCCAGCAGCCCCCCAGGGTTTAACACCGGGGAGCTGTTTTTT,CASSPPGFNTGELFF
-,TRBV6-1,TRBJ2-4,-,TGTGCCAGCAGTGATCTTATGTCGGAAGCCAAAAACATTCAGTACTTC,CASSDLMSEAKNIQYF
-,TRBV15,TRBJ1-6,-,TGTGCCACCAGCAGACAGGGGCCAGAGGATTCACCCCTCCACTTT,CATSRQGPEDSPLHF
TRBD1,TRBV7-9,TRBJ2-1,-,TGTGCCAGCAGCTTAAGACAGGGAGTCAGCTCCTACAATGAGCAGTTCTTC,CASSLRQGVSSYNEQFF
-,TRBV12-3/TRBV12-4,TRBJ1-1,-,TGTGCCAGCAGTTTAACGGCAGGGACCACTGAAGCTTTCTTT,CASSLTAGTTEAFF
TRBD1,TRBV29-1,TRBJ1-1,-,TGCAGCGTTGGACAGGGGGGCACTGAAGCTTTCTTT,CSVGQGGTEAFF
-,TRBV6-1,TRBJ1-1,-,TGTGCCAGCAGTGTTAGCCTGGGGAACACTGAAGCTTTCTTT,CASSVSLGNTEAFF
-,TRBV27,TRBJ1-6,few,TGTGCCAGCAGTTTAAAAGTGGATTCACCCCTCCACTTT,CASSLKVDSPLHF
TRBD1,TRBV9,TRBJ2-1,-,TGTGCCAGCAGCGTAGTTGGACAGGGGTCGAATGAGCAGTTCTTC,CASSVVGQGSNEQFF
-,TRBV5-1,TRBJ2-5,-,TGCGCCAGCAGCTCCCTTGGTGCGACCCAGTACTTC,CASSSLGATQYF
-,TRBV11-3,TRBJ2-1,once,TGTGCCAGCAGCTTAGATCCATCCCGATACAATGAGCAGTTCTTC,CASSLDPSRYNEQFF
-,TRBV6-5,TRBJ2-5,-,TGTGCCAGCAGTTACTACCAAGAGACCCAGTACTTC,CASSYYQETQYF
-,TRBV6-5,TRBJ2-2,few,TGTGCCAGCAGTTACCTCCCACTAGAAGGCGGGGAGCTGTTTTTT,CASSYLPLEGGELFF
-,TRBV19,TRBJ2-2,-,TGTGCCAGTACAAGCCCGGGACACAGTTCGAACACCGGGGAGCTGTTTTTT,CASTSPGHSSNTGELFF
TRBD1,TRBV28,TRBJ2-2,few,TGTGCCAGCATCAGGACAGGACCCACCGGGGAGCTGTTTTTT,CASIRTGPTGELFF
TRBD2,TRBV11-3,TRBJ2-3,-,TGTGCCAGCAGCTTACGCACGGCGGGAGTGACCGTAGGAGATACGCAGTATTTT,CASSLRTAGVTVGDTQYF
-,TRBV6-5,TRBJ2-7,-,TGTGCCAGCAGTTACTCAGAAGGGGGAGGCTACGAGCAGTACTTC,CASSYSEGGGYEQYF
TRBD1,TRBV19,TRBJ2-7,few,TGTGCCAGTAGTGAAGGGGGCAGGGGGCCTGCTTACTCCTACGAGCAGTACTTC,CASSEGGRGPAYSYEQYF
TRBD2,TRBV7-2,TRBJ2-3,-,TGTGCCAGCAGCTTGACTAGCGGGAGCACAGATACGCAGTATTTT,CASSLTSGSTDTQYF
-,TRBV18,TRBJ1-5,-,TGTGCCAGCTCACAGGGCCGTAATCAGCCCCAGCATTTT,CASSQGRNQPQHF
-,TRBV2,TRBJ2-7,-,TGTGCCAGCATCCAGGGGTACGAGCAGTACTTC,CASIQGYEQYF
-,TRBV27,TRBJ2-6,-,TGTGCCAGTACCCCCTCTGGGGCCAACGTCCTGACTTTC,CASTPSGANVLTF
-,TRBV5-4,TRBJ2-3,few,TGTGCCAGCAGCGCCGTAGGCACAGATACGCAGTATTTT,CASSAVGTDTQYF
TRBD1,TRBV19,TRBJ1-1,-,TGTGCCAGCGCGTGGACAGGGGGACCTGAAGCTTTCTTT,CASAWTGGPEAFF
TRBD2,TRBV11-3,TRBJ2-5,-,TGTGCCAGCAGCTTAGGCCTAGCGGAACAAGAGACCCAGTACTTC,CASSLGLAEQETQYF
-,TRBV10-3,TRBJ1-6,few,TGTGCCATCAAAGTCAGTTATAATTCACCCCTCCACTTT,CAIKVSYNSPLHF
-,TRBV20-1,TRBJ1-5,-,TGCAGTGCTAGAGAGGGGGCCGACGCGGATCAGCCCCAGCATTTT,CSAREGADADQPQHF
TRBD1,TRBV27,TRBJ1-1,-,TGTGCCAGCAGTTTACCACAGGGGGGGAGAGCTTTCTTT,CASSLPQGGRAFF
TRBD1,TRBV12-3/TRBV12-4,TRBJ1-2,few,TGTGCCAGCAGAAGACAGGGGGCGAACTATGGCTACACCTTC,CASRRQGANYGYTF
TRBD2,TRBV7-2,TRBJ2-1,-,TGTGCCAGCAGCGCGCGGACTAGCGGGAGTACCTACAATGAGCAGTTCTTC,CASSARTSGSTYNEQFF
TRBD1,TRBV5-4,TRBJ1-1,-,TGTGCCAGCAGCTTGCTTAGACAGGGGGGGAACACTGAAGCTTTCTTT,CASSLLRQGGNTEAFF
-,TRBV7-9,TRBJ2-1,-,TGTGCCAGCAGCTTAGTCGTCGATAGCGGACCGGGCAATGAGCAGTTCTTC,CASSLVVDSGPGNEQFF
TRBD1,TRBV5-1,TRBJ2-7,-,TGCGCCAGCAGCTCCCCGGGACAGCTCTACGAGCAGTACTTC,CASSSPGQLYEQYF
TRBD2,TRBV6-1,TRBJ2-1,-,TGTGCCAGCAGCTGGGGGGGAGCGCTGCTCTCCTACAATGAGCAGTTCTTC,CASSWGGALLSYNEQFF
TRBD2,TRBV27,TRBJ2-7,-,TGTGCCAGCAGCTCCATATGGACTTTGGGGTCTAGCGGGAGTGGCGGCGAGCAGTACTTC,CASSSIWTLGSSGSGGEQYF
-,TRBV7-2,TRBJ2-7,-,TGTGCCAGCAGCTTAGCCCCCCCATACGAGCAGTACTTC,CASSLAPPYEQYF
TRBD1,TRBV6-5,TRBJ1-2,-,TGTGCCAGCAGGTTCTCGCCCGGGACAGGCTCTGGCTACACCTTT,CASRFSPGTGSGYTF
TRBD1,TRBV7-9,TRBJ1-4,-,TGTGCCAGCAGCCGGGGACAGGGGAATGAAAAACTGTTTTTT,CASSRGQGNEKLFF
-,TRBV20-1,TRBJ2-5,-,TGCAGTGCTCCACGGCCGGGGGCGCTCGCGGAGACCCAGTACTTC,CSAPRPGALAETQYF
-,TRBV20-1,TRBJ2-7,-,TGCAGTGCTAGCCTGAACAGGGTCGACGAGCAGTACTTC,CSASLNRVDEQYF
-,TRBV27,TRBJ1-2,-,TGTGCCAGCACCCCAGGGCCGGGAAGTTATGGCTACACCTTC,CASTPGPGSYGYTF
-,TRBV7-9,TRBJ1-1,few,TGTGCCAGCAGCTTAAGTCAAAGAACTGAAGCTTTCTTT,CASSLSQRTEAFF
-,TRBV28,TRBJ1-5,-,TGTGCCAGCAGTTACGGTAGCAATCAGCCCCAGCATTTT,CASSYGSNQPQHF
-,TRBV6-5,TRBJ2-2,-,TGTGCCAGCAGTTACCCCTCCGGGACACCGGGGTCCTTGTTTTTT,CASSYPSGTPGSLFF
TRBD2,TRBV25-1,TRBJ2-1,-,TGTGCCAGCAGTGTACTAGCGGGATTTTTCAATGAGCAGTTCTTC,CASSVLAGFFNEQFF
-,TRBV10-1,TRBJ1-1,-,TGCGCCAGCAGTGATGGGGGGGACCAGGACACTGAAGCTTTCTTT,CASSDGGDQDTEAFF
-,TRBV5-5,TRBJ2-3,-,TGTGCCAGCAGCTTAGGTTCCACAGATACGCAGTATTTT,CASSLGSTDTQYF